The rows below give T cell receptor beta chains drawn from one sample of a study of blood T cell repertoires in COVID-19. Sequencing used immunoSEQ multiplex PCR; TCRdb keeps in-frame clones, though not all of them. This sample has tens of thousands of clones, with 75% to 90% found just once. Sequenced sample: peripheral blood. These receptors were taken from a woman older than 75 with acute or convalescent COVID-19. CDR3s include the opening cysteine and the closing phenylalanine or tryptophan. D genes are given only for firm matches. Clone size is given for some rows only: seen once, a few or many times, or a class if the clone is expanded.

D,J,size,V,CDR3,DNA
TRBD1,TRBJ1-4,.,TRBV7-9,CASSFQGASNEKLFF,TGTGCCAGCAGCTTCCAGGGGGCGAGTAATGAAAAACTGTTTTTT
.,TRBJ1-1,few,TRBV29-1,CSVQGGYTEAFF,TGCAGCGTTCAGGGAGGGTACACTGAAGCTTTCTTT
.,TRBJ2-7,.,TRBV30,CAWSATRGRYEQYF,TGTGCCTGGAGTGCCACCAGGGGTAGGTACGAGCAGTACTTC
TRBD2,TRBJ2-7,.,TRBV18,CASSIYPSGHSSYEQYF,TGTGCCAGCTCAATATATCCTAGCGGGCATAGCTCCTACGAGCAGTACTTC
TRBD1,TRBJ1-6,.,TRBV9,CASSEGANSPLHF,TGTGCCAGCAGCGAGGGGGCGAATTCACCCCTCCACTTT
TRBD2,TRBJ2-3,once,TRBV7-9,CASEKRGGTDTQYF,TGTGCCAGCGAGAAGCGGGGGGGGACAGATACGCAGTATTTT
TRBD2,TRBJ2-5,.,TRBV5-1,CASSLFLAGGETQYF,TGCGCCAGCAGCTTGTTTCTAGCGGGGGGAGAGACCCAGTACTTC
.,TRBJ2-5,.,TRBV21-1,CASSESPYQGAGGTQYF,TGTGCCAGCAGCGAAAGCCCATACCAGGGGGCCGGGGGGACCCAGTACTTC
.,TRBJ1-3,.,TRBV6-5,CASSYWQGSSGNTIYF,TGTGCCAGCAGTTACTGGCAGGGGAGCTCTGGAAACACCATATATTTT
TRBD1,TRBJ1-1,.,TRBV28,CASRSTGPTQNTEAFF,TGTGCCAGCAGATCGACAGGGCCAACCCAGAACACTGAAGCTTTCTTT
.,TRBJ2-3,once,TRBV7-7,CASSLVPGSNTDTQYF,TGTGCCAGCAGCTTAGTGCCAGGGTCAAACACAGATACGCAGTATTTT
TRBD1,TRBJ2-5,.,TRBV6-5,CASSYSSSRTGETQYF,TGTGCCAGCAGTTACTCGTCGTCCAGGACAGGAGAGACCCAGTACTTC
.,TRBJ2-7,.,TRBV11-2,CASSRGQGGGYEQYF,TGTGCCAGCAGCCGCGGACAGGGAGGGGGCTACGAGCAGTACTTC
TRBD2,TRBJ2-1,.,TRBV15,CATSRTSGTPNEQFF,TGTGCCACCAGCAGGACTAGCGGGACCCCTAATGAGCAGTTCTTC
.,TRBJ2-7,once,TRBV29-1,CSATQGSEQYF,TGCAGCGCAACACAGGGCAGCGAGCAGTACTTC
TRBD1,TRBJ2-5,.,TRBV30,CAWEGQGYETQYF,TGTGCCTGGGAGGGACAGGGGTATGAGACCCAGTACTTC
TRBD1,TRBJ2-4,once,TRBV23-1,CASSQKRDREGENPGLAKNIQYF,TGCGCCAGCAGTCAAAAAAGGGACAGGGAAGGCGAAAATCCGGGACTAGCCAAAAACATTCAGTACTTC
.,TRBJ1-2,.,TRBV4-1,CASSQHINYGYTF,TGCGCCAGCAGCCAGCACATTAACTATGGCTACACCTTC
.,TRBJ2-2,.,TRBV5-5,CASSLTGLRGTGELFF,TGTGCCAGCAGCTTAACAGGTCTGAGGGGGACCGGGGAGCTGTTTTTT
TRBD1,TRBJ2-1,.,TRBV9,CASSVPETGDNEQFF,TGTGCCAGCAGCGTACCCGAGACAGGGGACAATGAGCAGTTCTTC
.,TRBJ1-2,.,TRBV29-1,CSVLDIRVGYTF,TGCAGCGTTCTGGACATTCGGGTTGGCTACACCTTC
.,TRBJ1-1,.,TRBV11-2,CASSFSRGTEAFF,TGTGCCAGCAGCTTCAGTCGGGGGACTGAAGCTTTCTTT